This T cell receptor beta chain was identified during a study of blood T cell repertoires in COVID-19. Participants were aged about 18 to 90 years, lived in over 20 US areas, and enrolled virtually. Two negative PCRs, clearance, or symptom resolution characterized the recovered Cohort 3 donors. In the original processing: Reference gene primer amplification gave estimated nucleated cell counts. Sequenced by immunoSEQ multiplex PCR; TCRdb stores in-frame clones only, minus some. That table supplies the V and J calls and clone size; D and trimming were determined from the DNA. The sample records some 140,000 clones, 75% to 90% being singletons. V shed 2 bases, J shed 2 bases, and the junction held 6 bases outside the gene matches. There are 17 residues in the CDR3. The V gene's germline CDR1 is SGHAT and CDR2 FQNNGV.

Source material: PBMCs or T cells enriched from blood (not recorded which). The TCR sequence derives from a young man who had recovered from COVID-19. The chain uses TRBV11-2 and TRBJ2-1, with TRBD2 matching 10 bases. The CDR3 protein is CASSLNSGTSAYNEQFF. The CDR3 region has the DNA TGTGCCAGCAGCTTAAACTCCGGGACTAGCGCCTACAATGAGCAGTTCTTC.